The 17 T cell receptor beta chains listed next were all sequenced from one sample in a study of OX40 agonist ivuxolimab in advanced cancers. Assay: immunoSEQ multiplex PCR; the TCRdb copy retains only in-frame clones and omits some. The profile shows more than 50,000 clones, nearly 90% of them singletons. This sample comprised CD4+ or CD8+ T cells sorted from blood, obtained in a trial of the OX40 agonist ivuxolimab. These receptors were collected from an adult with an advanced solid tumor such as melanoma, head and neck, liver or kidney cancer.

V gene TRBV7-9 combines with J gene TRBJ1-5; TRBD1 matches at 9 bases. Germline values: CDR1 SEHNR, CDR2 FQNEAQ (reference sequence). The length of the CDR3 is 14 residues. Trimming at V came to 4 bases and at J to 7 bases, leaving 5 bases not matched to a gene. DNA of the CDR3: TGTGCCAGCAGCTCGGGACAGGGTGGCCAGCCCCAGCATTTT. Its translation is CASSSGQGGQPQHF.

CDR3 coding DNA: TGTGCCAGCAGTGAACCGCCAACCGGACGGACTAATCAGCCCCAGCATTTT. This codes for CASSEPPTGRTNQPQHF. The rearrangement joins TRBV2 to TRBJ1-5; D call uncertain. The CDR3 has 17 residues. Germline loops: CDR1 SNHLY, CDR2 FYNNEI. The V and J ends lost 2 bases and 4 bases respectively, with 18 bases between them. The variable domain in full, with the rest retrieved from reference TRBV2 and TRBJ1-5, is EPEVTQTPSHQVTQMGQEVILRCVPISNHLYFYWYRQILGQKVEFLVSFYNNEISEKSEIFDDQFSVERPDGSNFTLKIRSTKLEDSAMYFCASSEPPTGRTNQPQHFGDGTRLSIL.

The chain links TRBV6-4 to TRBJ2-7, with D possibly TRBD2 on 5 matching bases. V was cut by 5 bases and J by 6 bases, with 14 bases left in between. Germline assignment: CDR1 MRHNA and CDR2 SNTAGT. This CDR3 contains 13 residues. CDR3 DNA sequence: TGTGCCAGCAGTCGGGAATCCGGTGGCGAGCAGTACTTC. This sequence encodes CASSRESGGEQYF.

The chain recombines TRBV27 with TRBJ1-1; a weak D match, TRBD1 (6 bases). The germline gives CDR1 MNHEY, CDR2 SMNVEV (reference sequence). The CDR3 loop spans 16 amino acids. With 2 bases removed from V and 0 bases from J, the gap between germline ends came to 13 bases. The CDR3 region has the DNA TGTGCCAGCAGTTTAAGCAGGGGAGGTATGAACACTGAAGCTTTCTTT. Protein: CASSLSRGGMNTEAFF.

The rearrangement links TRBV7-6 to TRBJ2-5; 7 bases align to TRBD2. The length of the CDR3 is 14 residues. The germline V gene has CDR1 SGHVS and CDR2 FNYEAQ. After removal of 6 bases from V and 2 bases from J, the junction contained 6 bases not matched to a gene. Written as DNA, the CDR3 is TGTGCCAGCAGACCAGCGGGACTACAAGAGACCCAGTACTTC. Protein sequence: CASRPAGLQETQYF.

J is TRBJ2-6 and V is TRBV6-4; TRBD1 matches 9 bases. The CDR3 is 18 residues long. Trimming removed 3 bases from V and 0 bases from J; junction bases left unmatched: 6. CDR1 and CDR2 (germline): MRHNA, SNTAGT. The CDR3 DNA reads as TGTGCCAGCAGTGATCAAGGGACAGGGCTCTCTGGGGCCAACGTCCTGACTTTC. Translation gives CASSDQGTGLSGANVLTF.

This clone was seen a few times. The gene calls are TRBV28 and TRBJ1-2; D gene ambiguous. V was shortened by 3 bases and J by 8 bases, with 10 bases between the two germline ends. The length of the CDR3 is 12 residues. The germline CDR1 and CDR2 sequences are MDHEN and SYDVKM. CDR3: CASSLDPSGYTF. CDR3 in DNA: TGTGCCAGCAGTTTGGATCCGAGCGGCTACACCTTC.

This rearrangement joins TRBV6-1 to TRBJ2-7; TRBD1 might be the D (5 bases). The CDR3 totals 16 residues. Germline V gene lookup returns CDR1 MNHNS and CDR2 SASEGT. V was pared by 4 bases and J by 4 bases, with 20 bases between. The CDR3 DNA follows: TGTGCCAGCAGTGCAACCTCCAGGGCGCTGTATTACGAGCAGTACTTC. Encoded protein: CASSATSRALYYEQYF.

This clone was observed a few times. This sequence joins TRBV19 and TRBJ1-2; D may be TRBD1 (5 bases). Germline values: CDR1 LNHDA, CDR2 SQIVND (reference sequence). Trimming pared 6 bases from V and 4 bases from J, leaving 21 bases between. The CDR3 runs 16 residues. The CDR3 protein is CASSLIQGEGFYGYTF. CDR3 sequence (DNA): TGTGCCAGTAGCCTGATCCAGGGCGAGGGGTTCTATGGCTACACCTTC.

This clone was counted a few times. Here the CDR3 reads CASSMGVNQPQHF. DNA for the CDR3: TGTGCCAGCAGCATGGGGGTTAATCAGCCCCAGCATTTT. The chain carries TRBV27 and TRBJ1-5, with D perhaps TRBD1 (5 bases). The CDR3 runs 13 residues. Germline V gene lookup returns CDR1 MNHEY and CDR2 SMNVEV (reference sequence). Trimming took off 6 bases at V and 4 bases at J, with 10 bases between the two ends.

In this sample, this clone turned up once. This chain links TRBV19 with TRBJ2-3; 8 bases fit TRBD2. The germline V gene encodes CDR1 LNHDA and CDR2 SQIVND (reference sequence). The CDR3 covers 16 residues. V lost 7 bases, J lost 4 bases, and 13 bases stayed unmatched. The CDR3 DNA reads TGTGCCAGTACGGAAGGTAGCGGGGTAGGCGCAGATACGCAGTATTTT. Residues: CASTEGSGVGADTQYF.

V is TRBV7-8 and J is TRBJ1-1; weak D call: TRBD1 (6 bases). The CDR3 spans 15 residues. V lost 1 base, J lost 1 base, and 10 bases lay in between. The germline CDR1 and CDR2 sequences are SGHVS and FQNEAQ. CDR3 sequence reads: CASSLGGAQNTEAFF. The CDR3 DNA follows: TGTGCCAGCAGCTTAGGGGGGGCCCAGAACACTGAAGCTTTCTTT.

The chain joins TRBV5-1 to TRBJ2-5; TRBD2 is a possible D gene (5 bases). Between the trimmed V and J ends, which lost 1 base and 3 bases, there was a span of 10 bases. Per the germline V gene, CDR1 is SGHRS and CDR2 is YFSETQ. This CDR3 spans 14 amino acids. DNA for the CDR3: TGCGCCAGCAGCTTGAGCAACGGGGAAGAGACCCAGTACTTC. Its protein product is CASSLSNGEETQYF.

CDR3: CASSYWTGNNYGYTF. The DNA of the CDR3 is TGTGCCAGCAGTTACTGGACAGGGAACAACTATGGCTACACCTTC. The rearrangement uses TRBV6-6 and TRBJ1-2; 8 bases fit TRBD1. Trimming removed 1 base from V and 2 bases from J; junction bases left unmatched: 3. This CDR3 spans 15 amino acids. CDR1 is MNHNY and CDR2 is SVGAGI in the germline V gene (reference sequence).

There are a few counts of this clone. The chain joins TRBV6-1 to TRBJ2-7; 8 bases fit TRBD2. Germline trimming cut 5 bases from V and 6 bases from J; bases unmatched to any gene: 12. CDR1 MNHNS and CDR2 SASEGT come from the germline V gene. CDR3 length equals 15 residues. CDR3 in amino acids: CASSSIFGGAGEQYF. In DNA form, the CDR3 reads TGTGCCAGCAGTTCAATATTCGGGGGGGCTGGCGAGCAGTACTTC.

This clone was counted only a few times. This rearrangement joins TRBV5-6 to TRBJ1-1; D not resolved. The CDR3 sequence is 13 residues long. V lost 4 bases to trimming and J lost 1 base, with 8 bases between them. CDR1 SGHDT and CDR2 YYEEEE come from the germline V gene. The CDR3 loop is CASSQKGNTEAFF. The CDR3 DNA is TGTGCCAGCAGCCAGAAGGGGAACACTGAAGCTTTCTTT.

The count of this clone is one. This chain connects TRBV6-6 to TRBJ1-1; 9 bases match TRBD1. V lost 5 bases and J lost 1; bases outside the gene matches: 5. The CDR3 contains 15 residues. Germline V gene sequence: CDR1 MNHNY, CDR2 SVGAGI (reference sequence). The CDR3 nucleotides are TGTGCCAGCAGTCCCCTGGACAGGGGGAACACTGAAGCTTTCTTT. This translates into CASSPLDRGNTEAFF.